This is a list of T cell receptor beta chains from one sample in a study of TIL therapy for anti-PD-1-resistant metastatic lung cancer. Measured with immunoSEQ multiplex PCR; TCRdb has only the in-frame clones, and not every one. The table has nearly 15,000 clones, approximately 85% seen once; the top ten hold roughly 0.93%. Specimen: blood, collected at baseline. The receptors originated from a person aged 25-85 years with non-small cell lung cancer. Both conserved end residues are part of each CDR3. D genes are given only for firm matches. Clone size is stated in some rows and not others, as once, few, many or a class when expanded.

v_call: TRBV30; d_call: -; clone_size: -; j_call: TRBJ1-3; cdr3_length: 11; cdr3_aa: CAWIGRNTIYF; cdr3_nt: TGTGCCTGGATTGGTAGAAACACCATATATTTT
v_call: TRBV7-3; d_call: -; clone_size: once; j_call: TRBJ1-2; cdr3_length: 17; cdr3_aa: CASSLMWDAHFNYGYTF; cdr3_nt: TGTGCCAGCAGCTTAATGTGGGATGCGCACTTCAACTATGGCTACACCTTC
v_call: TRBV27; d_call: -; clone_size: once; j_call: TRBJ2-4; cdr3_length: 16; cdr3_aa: CASSAQAGTEKNIQYF; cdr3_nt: TGTGCCAGCAGTGCACAAGCCGGGACCGAGAAAAACATTCAGTACTTC
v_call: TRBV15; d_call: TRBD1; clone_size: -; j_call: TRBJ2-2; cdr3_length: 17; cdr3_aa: CATSRFGQGRYTGELFF; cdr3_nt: TGTGCCACCAGCAGATTTGGACAGGGTCGATACACCGGGGAGCTGTTTTTT
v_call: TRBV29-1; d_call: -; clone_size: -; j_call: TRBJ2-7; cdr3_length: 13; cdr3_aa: CSVVGRDSYEQYF; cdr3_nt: TGCAGCGTTGTGGGACGGGACTCCTACGAGCAGTACTTC
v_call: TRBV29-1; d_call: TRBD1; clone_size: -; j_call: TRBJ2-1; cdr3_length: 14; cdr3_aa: CSVERTGRFNEQFF; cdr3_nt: TGCAGCGTTGAAAGGACAGGTCGATTCAATGAGCAGTTCTTC
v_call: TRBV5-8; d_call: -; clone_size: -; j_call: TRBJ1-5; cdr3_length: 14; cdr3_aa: CASSLFGSTQPQHF; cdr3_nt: TGTGCCAGCAGCTTGTTTGGGTCTACTCAGCCCCAGCATTTT
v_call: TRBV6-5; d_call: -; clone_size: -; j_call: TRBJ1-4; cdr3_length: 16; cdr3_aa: CASSYLAPGAREKLFF; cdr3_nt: TGTGCCAGCAGTTACCTAGCTCCGGGGGCGCGTGAAAAACTGTTTTTT
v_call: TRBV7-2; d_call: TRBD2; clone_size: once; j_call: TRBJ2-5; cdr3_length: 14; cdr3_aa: CASRLAGGHETQYF; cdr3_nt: TGTGCCAGCAGGCTAGCGGGGGGGCACGAGACCCAGTACTTC
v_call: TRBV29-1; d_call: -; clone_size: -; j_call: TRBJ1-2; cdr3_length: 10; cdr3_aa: CSALDPGYTF; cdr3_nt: TGCAGCGCTCTTGACCCGGGCTACACCTTC
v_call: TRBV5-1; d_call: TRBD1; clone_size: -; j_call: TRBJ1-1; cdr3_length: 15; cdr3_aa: CASSSDGQANTEAFF; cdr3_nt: TGCGCCAGCAGCTCGGACGGACAGGCGAACACTGAAGCTTTCTTT
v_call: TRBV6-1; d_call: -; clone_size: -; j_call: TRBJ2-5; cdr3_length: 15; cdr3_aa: CASRREANLQETQYF; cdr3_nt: TGTGCCAGCAGGAGGGAGGCCAACCTCCAAGAGACCCAGTACTTC
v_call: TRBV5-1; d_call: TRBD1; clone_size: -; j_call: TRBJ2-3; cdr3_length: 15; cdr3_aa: CASSLVGQGTDTQYF; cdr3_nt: TGCGCCAGCAGCTTGGTAGGACAGGGGACAGATACGCAGTATTTT
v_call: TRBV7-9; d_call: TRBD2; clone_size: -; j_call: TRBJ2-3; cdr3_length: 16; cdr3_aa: CASSRGRAEGTDTQYF; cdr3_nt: TGTGCCAGCAGTCGCGGGAGGGCCGAAGGCACAGATACGCAGTATTTT
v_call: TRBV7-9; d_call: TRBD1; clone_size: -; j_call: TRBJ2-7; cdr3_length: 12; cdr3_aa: CASSLTGLEQYF; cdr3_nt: TGTGCCAGCAGCCTGACAGGGTTGGAACAGTACTTC
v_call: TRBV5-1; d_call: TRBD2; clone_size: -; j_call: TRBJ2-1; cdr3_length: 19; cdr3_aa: CASSSSQTSGPSSYNEQFF; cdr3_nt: TGCGCCAGCAGCTCAAGTCAGACTAGCGGGCCGAGCTCCTACAATGAGCAGTTCTTC
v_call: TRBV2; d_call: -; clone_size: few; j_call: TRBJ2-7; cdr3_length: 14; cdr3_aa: CACRGTKEAYEQYF; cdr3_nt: TGTGCCTGTCGGGGTACGAAGGAGGCCTACGAGCAGTACTTC
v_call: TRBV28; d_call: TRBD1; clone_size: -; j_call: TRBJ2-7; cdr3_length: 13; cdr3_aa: CASRPQGVREQYF; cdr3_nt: TGTGCCAGCAGACCCCAGGGGGTGCGCGAGCAGTACTTC
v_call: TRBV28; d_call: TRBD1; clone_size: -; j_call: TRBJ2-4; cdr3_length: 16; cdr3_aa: CASSLRGGGAGNIQYF; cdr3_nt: TGTGCCAGCAGTTTAAGAGGGGGCGGTGCGGGAAACATTCAGTACTTC
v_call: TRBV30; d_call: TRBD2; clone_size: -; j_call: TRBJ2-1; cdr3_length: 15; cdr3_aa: CAWSSLGLVGSEQFF; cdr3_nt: TGTGCCTGGAGTTCTCTCGGACTAGTTGGTAGTGAGCAGTTCTTC
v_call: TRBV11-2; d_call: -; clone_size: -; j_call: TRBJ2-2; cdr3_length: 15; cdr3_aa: CASSLAAGSAGELFF; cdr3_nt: TGTGCCAGCAGCTTAGCGGCAGGGAGCGCCGGGGAGCTGTTTTTT
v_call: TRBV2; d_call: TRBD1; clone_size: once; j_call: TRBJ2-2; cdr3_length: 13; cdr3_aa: CASRQGASGELFF; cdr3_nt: TGTGCCAGCAGGCAGGGGGCGTCCGGTGAGCTGTTTTTT
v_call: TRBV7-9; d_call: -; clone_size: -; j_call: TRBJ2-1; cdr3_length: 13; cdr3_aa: CASSLQAYNEQFF; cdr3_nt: TGTGCCAGCAGCTTACAGGCCTACAATGAGCAGTTCTTC
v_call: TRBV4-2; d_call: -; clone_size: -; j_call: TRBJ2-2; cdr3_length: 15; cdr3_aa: CASSPGPGGTGELFF; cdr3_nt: TGTGCCAGCAGCCCAGGGCCGGGCGGGACCGGGGAGCTGTTTTTT
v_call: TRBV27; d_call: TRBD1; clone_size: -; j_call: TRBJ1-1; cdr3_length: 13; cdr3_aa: CASSPSGGSEAFF; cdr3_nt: TGTGCCAGCAGTCCCTCAGGGGGAAGTGAAGCTTTCTTT
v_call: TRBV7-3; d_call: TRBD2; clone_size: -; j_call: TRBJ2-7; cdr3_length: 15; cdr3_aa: CASSSLAGSSYEQYF; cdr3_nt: TGTGCCAGCAGCTCCCTAGCGGGAAGCTCCTACGAGCAGTACTTC
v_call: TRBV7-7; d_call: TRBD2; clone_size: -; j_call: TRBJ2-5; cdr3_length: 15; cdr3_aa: CASSFGLAGLETQYF; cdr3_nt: TGTGCCAGCAGCTTCGGGCTAGCGGGTCTAGAGACCCAGTACTTC
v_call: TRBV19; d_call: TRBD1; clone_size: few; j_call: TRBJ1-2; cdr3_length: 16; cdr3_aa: CASSIRPGTGMDGYTF; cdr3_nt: TGTGCCAGTAGTATACGTCCCGGGACAGGGATGGATGGCTACACCTTC
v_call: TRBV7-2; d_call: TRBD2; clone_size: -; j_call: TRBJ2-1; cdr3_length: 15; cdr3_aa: CASSLARESYNEQFF; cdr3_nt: TGTGCCAGCAGCTTAGCGCGGGAGAGCTACAATGAGCAGTTCTTC
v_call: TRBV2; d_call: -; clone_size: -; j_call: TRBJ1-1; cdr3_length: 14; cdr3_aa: CASSGRLGGTEAFF; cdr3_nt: TGTGCCAGCAGTGGGCGCCTGGGGGGGACTGAAGCTTTCTTT
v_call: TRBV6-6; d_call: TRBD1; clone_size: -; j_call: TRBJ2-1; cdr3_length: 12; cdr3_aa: CASRTGTEEQFF; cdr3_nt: TGTGCCAGCAGGACCGGGACAGAGGAGCAGTTCTTC
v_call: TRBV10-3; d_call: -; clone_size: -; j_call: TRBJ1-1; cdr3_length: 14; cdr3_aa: CAIGRTLLNTEAFF; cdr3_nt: TGTGCCATAGGCAGGACACTTTTAAACACTGAAGCTTTCTTT
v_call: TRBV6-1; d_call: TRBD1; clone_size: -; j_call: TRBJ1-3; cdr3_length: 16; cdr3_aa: CASSVTGGGSGNTIYF; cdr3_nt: TGTGCCAGCAGTGTTACAGGGGGGGGCTCTGGAAACACCATATATTTT
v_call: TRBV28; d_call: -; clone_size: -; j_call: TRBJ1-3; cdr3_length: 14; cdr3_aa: CASSYLSGGNTIYF; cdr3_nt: TGTGCCAGCAGTTACCTTTCGGGTGGAAACACCATATATTTT
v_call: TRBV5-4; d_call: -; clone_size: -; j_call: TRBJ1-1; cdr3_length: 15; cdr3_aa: CASRHQAGANTEAFF; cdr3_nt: TGTGCCAGCAGACACCAGGCAGGGGCGAACACTGAAGCTTTCTTT
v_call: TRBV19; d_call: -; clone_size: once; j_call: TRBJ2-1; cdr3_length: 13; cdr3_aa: CASSRAQYNEQFF; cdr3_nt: TGTGCCAGTAGTCGCGCCCAATACAATGAGCAGTTCTTC
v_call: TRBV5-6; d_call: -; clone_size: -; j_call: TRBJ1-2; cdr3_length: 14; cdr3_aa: CASSLKGQVSGYTF; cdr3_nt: TGTGCCAGCAGCTTGAAGGGGCAGGTCTCTGGCTACACCTTC
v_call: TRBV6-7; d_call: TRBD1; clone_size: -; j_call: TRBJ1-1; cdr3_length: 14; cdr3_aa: CASSWTGGATEAFF; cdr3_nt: TGTGCCAGCAGTTGGACAGGGGGCGCGACTGAAGCTTTCTTT
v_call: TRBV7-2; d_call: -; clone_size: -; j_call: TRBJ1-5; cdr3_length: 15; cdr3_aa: CASSPKYGANQPQHF; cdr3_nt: TGTGCCAGCAGCCCAAAATATGGTGCCAATCAGCCCCAGCATTTT
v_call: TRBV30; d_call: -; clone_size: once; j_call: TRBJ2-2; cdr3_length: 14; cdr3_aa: CAWTSWLNTGELFF; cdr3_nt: TGTGCCTGGACTTCGTGGCTCAACACCGGGGAGCTGTTTTTT
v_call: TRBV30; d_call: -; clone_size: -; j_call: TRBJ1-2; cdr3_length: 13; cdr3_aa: CAWSVAAWYGYTF; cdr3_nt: TGTGCCTGGAGTGTGGCAGCCTGGTATGGCTACACCTTC
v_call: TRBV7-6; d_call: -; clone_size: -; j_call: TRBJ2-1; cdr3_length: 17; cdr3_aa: CASRPGRGPLRDNEQFF; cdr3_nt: TGTGCCAGCAGACCCGGACGGGGACCCCTTCGAGACAATGAGCAGTTCTTC
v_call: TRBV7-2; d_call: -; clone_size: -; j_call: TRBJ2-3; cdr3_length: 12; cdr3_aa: CASSPREDTQYF; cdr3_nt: TGTGCCAGCAGCCCGAGGGAAGATACGCAGTATTTT
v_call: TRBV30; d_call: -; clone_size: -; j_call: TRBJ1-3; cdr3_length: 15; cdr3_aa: CAWSPKGQGINTIYF; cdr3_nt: TGTGCCTGGAGTCCCAAAGGCCAGGGTATCAACACCATATATTTT